This paragraph reports one T cell receptor beta chain. The length of the CDR3 is 13 residues. Germline CDR1 is MGHRA and CDR2 is YSYEKL. Deletions cut 7 bases from V and 10 bases from J, with 16 bases between. What was amplified from RNA transcripts were TCR beta CDR3 regions. The TCR CDR3 first-round RT-PCR relied on the HTBI primer set. TCRdb re-called the multiplex PCR reads through MiXCR, storing one row per CDR3 protein. The profile shows roughly 840,000 distinct CDR3 sequences, about 38% of them singletons. The sample belongs to a study of T cells in Graves' hyperthyroidism and ophthalmopathy. Sample: blood. The rearrangement joins TRBV4-1 to TRBJ1-4; tentatively, D is TRBD1 (5 bases). This clonotype was sampled from a man between 18 and 29 years old with Graves' hyperthyroidism. The CDR3 coding sequence is TGCGCCAGCACTGACAGTCGAGTTCGAAAACTGTTTTTT. It translates to CASTDSRVRKLFF.